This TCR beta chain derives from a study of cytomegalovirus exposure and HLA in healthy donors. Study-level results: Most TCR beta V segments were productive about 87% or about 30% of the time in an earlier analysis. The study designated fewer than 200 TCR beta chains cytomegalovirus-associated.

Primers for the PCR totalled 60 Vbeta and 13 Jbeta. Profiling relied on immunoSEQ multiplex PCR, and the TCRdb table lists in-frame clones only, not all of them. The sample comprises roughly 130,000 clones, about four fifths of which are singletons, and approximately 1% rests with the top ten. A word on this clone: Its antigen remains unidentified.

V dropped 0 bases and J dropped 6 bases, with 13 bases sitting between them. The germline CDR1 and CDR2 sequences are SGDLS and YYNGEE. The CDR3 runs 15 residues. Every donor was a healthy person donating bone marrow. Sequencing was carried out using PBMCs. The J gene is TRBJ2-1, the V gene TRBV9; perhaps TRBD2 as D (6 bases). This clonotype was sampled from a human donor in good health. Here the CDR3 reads CASSVGVTRGNEQFF. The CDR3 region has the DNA TGTGCCAGCAGCGTAGGGGTGACGCGGGGCAATGAGCAGTTCTTC. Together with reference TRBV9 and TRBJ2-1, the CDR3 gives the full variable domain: DSGVTQTPKHLITATGQRVTLRCSPRSGDLSVYWYQQSLDQGLQFLIQYYNGEERAKGNILERFSAQQFPDLHSELNLSSLELGDSALYFCASSVGVTRGNEQFFGPGTRLTVL.